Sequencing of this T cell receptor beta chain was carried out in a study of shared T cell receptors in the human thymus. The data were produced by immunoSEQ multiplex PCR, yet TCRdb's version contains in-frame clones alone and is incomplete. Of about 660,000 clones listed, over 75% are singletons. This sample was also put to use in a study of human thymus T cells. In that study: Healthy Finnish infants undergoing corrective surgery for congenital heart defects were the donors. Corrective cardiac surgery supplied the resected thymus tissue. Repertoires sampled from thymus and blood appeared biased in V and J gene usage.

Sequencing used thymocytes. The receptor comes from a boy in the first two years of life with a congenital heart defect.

CDR3 bases: TGTGCCAGTAGTATCGAACAGGGGGCCTCCTACGAGCAGTACTTC. This sequence encodes CASSIEQGASYEQYF. The chain links TRBV19 to TRBJ2-7; 9 bases map to TRBD1. Looked up from germline, CDR1 is LNHDA and CDR2 is SQIVND (reference sequence). V shed 3 bases, J shed 0 bases, and the junction held 3 bases outside the gene matches. The CDR3 totals 15 residues. Full variable domain (missing parts from reference TRBV19 and TRBJ2-7): DGGITQSPKYLFRKEGQNVTLSCEQNLNHDAMYWYRQDPGQGLRLIYYSQIVNDFQKGDIAEGYSVSREKKESFPLTVTSAQKNPTAFYLCASSIEQGASYEQYFGPGTRLTVT.